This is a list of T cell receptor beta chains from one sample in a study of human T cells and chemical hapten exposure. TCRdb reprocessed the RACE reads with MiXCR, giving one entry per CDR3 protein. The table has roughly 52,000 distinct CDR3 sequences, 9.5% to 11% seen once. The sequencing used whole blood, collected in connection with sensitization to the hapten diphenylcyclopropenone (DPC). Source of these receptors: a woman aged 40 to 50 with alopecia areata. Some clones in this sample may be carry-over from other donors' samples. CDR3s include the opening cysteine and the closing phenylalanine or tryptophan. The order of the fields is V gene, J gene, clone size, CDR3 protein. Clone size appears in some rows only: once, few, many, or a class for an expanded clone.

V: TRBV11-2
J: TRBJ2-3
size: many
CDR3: CASSLAAGGRTDTQYF

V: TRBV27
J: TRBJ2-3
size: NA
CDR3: CASTLQGGLTDTQYF

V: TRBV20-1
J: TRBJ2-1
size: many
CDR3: CSAREAEQFF

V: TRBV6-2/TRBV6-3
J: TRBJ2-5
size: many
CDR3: CASSPGLAGETQYF

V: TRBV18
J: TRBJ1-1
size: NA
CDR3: CASSRGRVEAFF

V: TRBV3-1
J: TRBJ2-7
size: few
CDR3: CASSAYTKTGTHEQYF

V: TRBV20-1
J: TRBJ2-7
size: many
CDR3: CSARDTGSYEQYF

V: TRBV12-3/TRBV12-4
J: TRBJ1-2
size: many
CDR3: CASSSGAGLEGYTF

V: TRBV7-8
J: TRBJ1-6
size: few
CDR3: CASSSTTGWGGALNSPLHF

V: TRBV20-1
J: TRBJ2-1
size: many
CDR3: CSARDPNRQGEQFF

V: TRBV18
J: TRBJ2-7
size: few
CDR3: CASSPGGRSNEQYF

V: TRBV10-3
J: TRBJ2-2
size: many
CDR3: CAISDTGAANTGELFF

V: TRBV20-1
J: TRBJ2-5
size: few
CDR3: CSASSTSGGYQETQYF

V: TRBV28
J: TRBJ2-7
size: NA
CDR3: CASSYQDYEQYF

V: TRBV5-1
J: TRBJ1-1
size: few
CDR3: CASSLGDDRPQNTEAFF

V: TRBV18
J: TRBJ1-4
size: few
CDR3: CASSSGANEKLFF